The 12 T cell receptor beta chains given below trace back to one sample, sequenced in a study of T cell changes during pregnancy in multiple sclerosis. Data came from immunoSEQ multiplex PCR; TCRdb stores just in-frame clones and leaves some out. Among around 50,000 clones listed, approximately 91% were seen once. Source: peripheral blood, taken after pregnancy. Receptor source: a female donor in good health, enrolled as a control in a pregnancy study.

J is TRBJ1-5 and V is TRBV15; 9 bases are shared with TRBD1. This CDR3 region has 18 residues. Losses at the gene ends were 2 bases for V and 0 bases for J; bases not matched to a gene: 8. The germline V gene encodes CDR1 LNHNV and CDR2 YYDKDF (reference sequence). CDR3 loop: CATSRFSGTGTSNQPQHF. CDR3 DNA sequence: TGTGCCACCAGCAGATTCAGCGGGACAGGGACTAGCAATCAGCCCCAGCATTTT.

This clone was counted a single time. The chain employs TRBV5-4 and TRBJ1-2; weak D call: TRBD1 (5 bases). Germline assignment: CDR1 SGHNT and CDR2 YYREEE (reference sequence). This CDR3 contains 16 residues. The germline V and J ends were trimmed by 4 bases and 6 bases, with 22 bases remaining between them. The CDR3 loop is CASSGGGGGRKNGYTF. CDR3 sequence (DNA): TGTGCCAGCAGCGGGGGGGGAGGAGGGCGAAAAAATGGCTACACCTTC.

The chain uses TRBV6-6 and TRBJ1-2; TRBD1 might be the D (5 bases). Germline V CDR1 and CDR2: MNHNY, SVGAGI (reference sequence). V lost 11 bases and J 2 bases, leaving 12 bases between the germline ends. CDR3 length: 12 amino acids. The CDR3 loop reads CAGRGPNYGYTF. Written as DNA, the CDR3 is TGTGCCGGGCGGGGACCGAACTATGGCTACACCTTC.

The chain carries TRBV7-2 and TRBJ2-1; TRBD2 matches at 9 bases. The germline V gene has CDR1 SGHTA and CDR2 FQGNSA. CDR3 length equals 17 residues. Trimming removed 3 bases from V and 0 bases from J; junction bases left unmatched: 6. The CDR3 region is CASSFRLAVTSYNEQFF. DNA of the CDR3: TGTGCCAGCAGCTTCCGACTAGCGGTAACCTCCTACAATGAGCAGTTCTTC.

The chain joins TRBV10-3 to TRBJ2-1, with D maybe TRBD2 (5 bases). Germline V gene lookup returns CDR1 ENHRY and CDR2 SYGVKD. CDR3 length equals 13 residues. Trimming cost V 10 bases and J 8 bases, with 18 bases left between them. Here the CDR3 reads CATTLAPVDEQFF. Written as DNA, the CDR3 is TGTGCCACCACTCTAGCCCCCGTCGATGAGCAGTTCTTC.

The rearrangement joins TRBV7-6 to TRBJ2-5, with D possibly being TRBD2 (7 bases). The CDR3 is made up of 13 amino acids. Germline CDR1 is SGHVS and CDR2 is FNYEAQ. V was trimmed by 4 bases and J by 5 bases, leaving 11 bases between them. The DNA of the CDR3 is TGTGCCAGCAGCTGGGGGGGGGCTGAGACCCAGTACTTC. It encodes CASSWGGAETQYF.

This rearrangement joins TRBV28 to TRBJ2-7; D is possibly TRBD1 (6 bases). Looked up from germline, CDR1 is MDHEN and CDR2 is SYDVKM. The CDR3 has 11 amino acids. The V end lost 10 bases, the J end lost 3 bases, and 10 bases lay between the germline ends. DNA of the CDR3: TGTGCCACAGGGGCTCTCTACGAGCAGTACTTC. Protein product: CATGALYEQYF.

The chain is built from TRBV7-2 and TRBJ1-5, with D unclear. This CDR3 contains 12 residues. Germline values: CDR1 SGHTA, CDR2 FQGNSA. V was pared by 5 bases and J by 0 bases, with 2 bases between. CDR3 region: CASSHSNQPQHF. CDR3 DNA: TGTGCCAGCAGCCATAGCAATCAGCCCCAGCATTTT.

The chain combines TRBV6-4 with TRBJ1-1; the match to TRBD1 covers 7 bases. The CDR3 spans 15 residues. CDR1 is MRHNA and CDR2 is SNTAGT in the germline V gene. The J segment lost 4 bases and the V segment lost 5 bases, leaving 10 bases of the junction unmatched. This CDR3 reads CASSPDDRAGTEAFF. In DNA, the CDR3 is TGTGCCAGCAGTCCTGACGACAGGGCGGGCACTGAAGCTTTCTTT.

This chain uses TRBV9 with TRBJ1-3, with D maybe TRBD1 (5 bases). Germline CDR1 and CDR2: SGDLS and YYNGEE. The CDR3 spans 15 residues. The V gene lost 3 bases and the J gene lost 0 bases, with 10 bases spanning the gap. The CDR3 nucleotides read TGTGCCAGCAGCGCTTGGGGGGGCTCTGGAAACACCATATATTTT. Encoded protein: CASSAWGGSGNTIYF.

In its sample, this clone was seen once. This chain joins TRBV7-2 and TRBJ2-2; D is unclear. The germline CDR1 and CDR2 sequences are SGHTA and FQGNSA. The CDR3 covers 12 residues. Trimming removed 6 bases from V and 4 bases from J, with 6 bases in between. The CDR3 coding sequence is TGTGCCAGCAGACGCGGCACCGGGGAGCTGTTTTTT. As protein: CASRRGTGELFF. Drawing the rest from reference TRBV7-2 and TRBJ2-2, the complete variable domain is GAGVSQSPSNKVTEKGKDVELRCDPISGHTALYWYRQSLGQGLEFLIYFQGNSAPDKSGLPSDRFSAERTGGSVSTLTIQRTQQEDSAVYLCASRRGTGELFFGEGSRLTVL.

The chain combines TRBV15 with TRBJ1-2; 8 bases agree with TRBD1. The germline gives CDR1 LNHNV, CDR2 YYDKDF (reference sequence). The length of the CDR3 is 14 residues. Trimming removed 1 base from V and 7 bases from J; junction bases left unmatched: 5. Here the CDR3 DNA reads TGTGCCACCAGCAGAGGACAGGGGCGATCTGGCTACACCTTC. Translating it yields CATSRGQGRSGYTF.